This TCR beta chain was recovered during a study of Ad26.COV2.S vaccination and SARS-CoV-2 variants. Study at large: Enrolled in COV1001, the donor was in the Ad26.COV2.S trial arm, which received the vaccine. General study findings and limits: TCR breadth and depth estimates may have understated total T cell responses.

Comments on this clone: Its cognate antigen is unknown.

Regarding treatment: around 19 received Ad26.COV2.S at low or high dose, single or two shots; roughly 5 received placebo; per-sample allocation not given. Specimens were obtained on day 63 following the first vaccine or placebo injection. Whoever gave the sample was an adult aged 18-55 years in Boston. Ad26 vector vaccine expressed Wuhan-strain SARS-CoV-2 spike. Using immunoSEQ multiplex PCR, the repertoire was profiled, and TCRdb retains in-frame clones only, with some absent. This table holds 240,000 or so clones, around nine tenths found once. This TCR derives from a person aged 18-60 years who received the Ad26.COV2.S COVID-19 vaccine or a placebo. The sample consisted of peripheral blood, taken in a trial of Ad26.COV2.S vaccine versus placebo.

CDR3 protein: CASSYSENNEKLFF. CDR3 sequence (DNA): TGTGCCAGCAGTTACTCGGAAAATAATGAAAAACTGTTTTTT. The gene calls are TRBV6-5 and TRBJ1-4; D not resolved. Trimming stripped 0 bases from V and 4 bases from J, with 6 bases between. Germline V gives CDR1 MNHEY, CDR2 SVGAGI. There are 14 residues in the CDR3.